The rows below give T cell receptor beta chains drawn from one sample of a study of T cells after yellow fever vaccination. TCRdb reprocessed the 5' RACE reads via MiXCR and lists one record per CDR3 protein. The sample shows about 360,000 distinct CDR3 sequences, under 7.5% of them seen only once. The sample in question was PBMCs, obtained 5 days after the yellow fever booster vaccination. The origin of the receptors is a man under 40 who received the YFV17D yellow fever vaccine. The CDR3 runs from the conserved cysteine through the conserved F or W. Fields, in order: clone size, V gene, D gene, J gene, CDR3 DNA, CDR3 protein. The D gene is left open where the match is weak. Size is stated for part of the rows, as once, few or many counts, or as a class when the clone is expanded.

few	TRBV5-5	TRBD1	TRBJ2-3	TGTGCCAGCAGCCGCTCGACAGGGAGAGATACGCAGTATTTT	CASSRSTGRDTQYF
many	TRBV6-2/TRBV6-3	.	TRBJ2-7	TGTGCCAGCAGCCCTAGAACACGAGACTACGAGCAGTACTTC	CASSPRTRDYEQYF
.	TRBV25-1	.	TRBJ1-6	TGTGCCACCACTGGGGAGAGCTCCTATAATTCACCCCTCCACTTT	CATTGESSYNSPLHF
many	TRBV29-1	TRBD2	TRBJ2-1	TGCAGCGGGACCGGGACTAGCGGGATGGGGGGCCATGAGCAGTTCTTC	CSGTGTSGMGGHEQFF
many	TRBV7-2	TRBD1	TRBJ2-7	TGTGCCAGCAGCTTAGCGTCAGGGGGCGAGCAGTACTTC	CASSLASGGEQYF
.	TRBV21-1	.	TRBJ2-5	TGTGCCAGCAGGGGCGGGAGGGGAGGAGAGACCCAGTACTTC	CASRGGRGGETQYF
many	TRBV7-9	.	TRBJ2-3	TGTGCCAGCAGCTTAGCGGGAGCGGGAGATACGCAGTATTTT	CASSLAGAGDTQYF
many	TRBV5-1	TRBD2	TRBJ2-1	TGCGCCAGCAGCTTGAGGTGGCGGGAGTCCTACAATGAGCAGTTCTTC	CASSLRWRESYNEQFF
few	TRBV5-4	.	TRBJ2-7	TGTGCCAGCAGCCTCAGGACACGGTGGATGGACGAGCAGTACTTC	CASSLRTRWMDEQYF
many	TRBV4-3	.	TRBJ2-3	TGCGCCAGCAGCCAAGATACCCGGGGTACGCAGTATTTT	CASSQDTRGTQYF
.	TRBV14	.	TRBJ2-5	TGTGCCAGCAGCGGAGGGCCGACCCAGTACTTC	CASSGGPTQYF
many	TRBV3-1	TRBD1	TRBJ2-7	TGTGCCAGCAGCCAGACCGGACAGGGCTACTCCTACGAGCAGTACTTC	CASSQTGQGYSYEQYF
.	TRBV12-3/TRBV12-4	.	TRBJ1-1	TGTGCCAGCATCTTGTCAGTGAACACTGAAGCTTTCTTT	CASILSVNTEAFF
many	TRBV12-3/TRBV12-4	TRBD2	TRBJ2-1	TGTGCCAGCATTAGGCTAGCGGGGTACAATGAGCAGTTCTTC	CASIRLAGYNEQFF
few	TRBV28	.	TRBJ2-5	TGTGCCAGCAGTGCTCTCGGGGAGCGTCAAGAGACCCAGTACTTC	CASSALGERQETQYF
many	TRBV5-4	.	TRBJ1-1	TGTGCCAGCAGCTTGCGGGGCACTGAAGCTTTCTTT	CASSLRGTEAFF
.	TRBV3-1	TRBD2	TRBJ2-1	TGTGCCAGCAGCCAGACTAGCTACCTGTTCTTC	CASSQTSYLFF
few	TRBV24-1	TRBD2	TRBJ2-3	TGTGCCACCGGGGGGGATAGCACAGATACGCAGTATTTT	CATGGDSTDTQYF
.	TRBV7-2	TRBD1	TRBJ2-3	TGTGCCAGCAGCTTAGGACAGGGTATGTGGGTTGCAGATACGCAGTATTTT	CASSLGQGMWVADTQYF
.	TRBV20-1	.	TRBJ2-1	TGCAGTGCTAGAGATCTGTCGCTACCGCAGTTCTTC	CSARDLSLPQFF
few	TRBV12-3/TRBV12-4	TRBD1	TRBJ1-2	TGTGCCAGCAGTTCCCGGGACAGGGATTACGGTGGCTACACCTTC	CASSSRDRDYGGYTF
many	TRBV20-1	.	TRBJ2-7	TGCAGTGCCCAAAGGGGTGCTCCCTACGAGCAGTACTTC	CSAQRGAPYEQYF
.	TRBV5-1	.	TRBJ2-1	TGCGCCAGCAGCTTGGACGCCCGAGGACCGGCGGATGAGCAGTTCTTC	CASSLDARGPADEQFF
.	TRBV9	TRBD1	TRBJ2-1	TGTGCCAGCAGCGTGACAGGGGGATACAATGAGCAGTTCTTC	CASSVTGGYNEQFF
.	TRBV29-1	.	TRBJ1-1	TGCAGCGTCGGCGGGTCTTGGGACACTGAAGCTTTCTTT	CSVGGSWDTEAFF
many	TRBV19	.	TRBJ1-5	TGTGCCAGTAGTAGTACAATGAGGAATCAGCCCCAGCATTTT	CASSSTMRNQPQHF
many	TRBV4-3	.	TRBJ2-3	TGCGCCAGCAGCCAAGATAGGGCTTTGGCTAGCGGCACAGATACGCAGTATTTT	CASSQDRALASGTDTQYF
.	TRBV20-1	.	TRBJ1-4	TGCAGTGCTAGGACAACACACCATGAAAAACTGTTTTTT	CSARTTHHEKLFF
many	TRBV30	TRBD2	TRBJ2-4	TGTGCCTGGAGCGGACTAGCGGTAAACATTCAGTACTTC	CAWSGLAVNIQYF
many	TRBV10-3	TRBD2	TRBJ2-1	TGTGCCATCAGTGGTAGCGGGATGTACAATGAGCAGTTCTTC	CAISGSGMYNEQFF
few	TRBV5-1	.	TRBJ2-7	TGCGCCAGCAGCCCGAGTCCGACCCACAACTACGAGCAGTACTTC	CASSPSPTHNYEQYF
.	TRBV18	TRBD1	TRBJ2-4	TGTGCCAGCTCACCCCGGACCGGACAGGGGGCAGCCAAAAACATTCAGTACTTC	CASSPRTGQGAAKNIQYF
.	TRBV10-3	.	TRBJ2-7	TGTGCCATCAGTGACCCAGGGTTCTCCTACGAGCAGTACTTC	CAISDPGFSYEQYF
few	TRBV5-1	TRBD2	TRBJ2-2	TGCGCCAGCAGAGCGCAAACTAGCGGTACCGGGGAGCTGTTTTTT	CASRAQTSGTGELFF
.	TRBV5-1	.	TRBJ2-3	TGCGCCAGCAGCTCGATCCGAAGCACAGATACGCAGTATTTT	CASSSIRSTDTQYF
.	TRBV7-2	.	TRBJ2-7	TGTGCCAGCAGCCCTGGACAGGGAGGGACCGAGCAGTACTTC	CASSPGQGGTEQYF
many	TRBV20-1	TRBD1	TRBJ1-1	TGCAGTGCTGATGACAGGGGGAACACTGAAGCTTTCTTT	CSADDRGNTEAFF
few	TRBV14	.	TRBJ2-7	TGTGCCAGCAGCCCCCTGGGCAGAGTCTACGAGCAGTACTTC	CASSPLGRVYEQYF
.	TRBV7-2	TRBD1	TRBJ2-2	TGTGCCAGCAGCCCAGCCGGGACAGGGGTGGCCGGGGAGCTGTTTTTT	CASSPAGTGVAGELFF
few	TRBV28	TRBD1	TRBJ2-5	TGTGCCAGCAGATCTCCGGGACAGGGTGTTGAGACCCAGTACTTC	CASRSPGQGVETQYF
few	TRBV5-1	TRBD1	TRBJ2-3	TGCGCCAGCAGCACCGGACAGGGATTTGATACGCAGTATTTT	CASSTGQGFDTQYF
.	TRBV6-5	.	TRBJ2-1	TGTGCCAACCCCCTGGACAATGAGCAGTTCTTC	CANPLDNEQFF
few	TRBV30	.	TRBJ1-1	TGTGCCTGGATAGGGGGACAGAACACTGAAGCTTTCTTT	CAWIGGQNTEAFF
many	TRBV15	TRBD2	TRBJ2-1	TGTGCCACCAGCAGTACTAGCGGGTTGCAGTTCTTC	CATSSTSGLQFF
few	TRBV30	.	TRBJ2-1	TGTGCCTGGAGTGAGTACAATGAGCAGTTCTTC	CAWSEYNEQFF
many	TRBV20-1	TRBD2	TRBJ2-7	TGCAGTGCCCGGCCCGGGGGGAAGCAGTACTTC	CSARPGGKQYF
many	TRBV4-2	.	TRBJ2-3	TGTGCCAGCAGCCAAGAGGGGGGGCCTTATACGCAGTATTTT	CASSQEGGPYTQYF